This T cell receptor beta chain is drawn from a study of T cells after yellow fever vaccination. TCRdb processed the 5' RACE reads anew with MiXCR; each CDR3 protein has one entry. The repertoire has 12,000 or so distinct CDR3 sequences, 4.9% of them found once; the top ten carry less than 55%. In germline, CDR1 is SGHRS, CDR2 YFSETQ. This CDR3 has 12 residues. This clonotype is medium-sized in the sample. One junction end disagrees with the germline gene, perhaps due to a read error. The sequence derives from a man aged 25-40 years who received the YFV17D yellow fever vaccine. The sequencing used PBMCs, either bulk or a sorted T-cell subset (CD4+, CD8+, memory, or dextramer-sorted; not recorded which), collected 45 days after the yellow fever booster vaccination. This sequence joins TRBV5-1 and TRBJ2-3; D remains unclear. The CDR3 loop is CASSLSTDTQYF. The CDR3 bases are TGTGCCAGCAGCTTGAGCACAGATACGCAGTATTTT.